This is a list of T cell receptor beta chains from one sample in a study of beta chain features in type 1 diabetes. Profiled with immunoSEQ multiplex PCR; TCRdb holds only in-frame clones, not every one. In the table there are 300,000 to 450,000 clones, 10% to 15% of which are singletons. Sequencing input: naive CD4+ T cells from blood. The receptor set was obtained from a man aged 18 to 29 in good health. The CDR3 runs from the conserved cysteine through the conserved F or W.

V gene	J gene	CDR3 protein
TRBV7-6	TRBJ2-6	CASSLRGAGANVLTF
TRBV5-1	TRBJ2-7	CASSVKQGPHEQYF
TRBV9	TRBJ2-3	CASSKRDNTDTQYF
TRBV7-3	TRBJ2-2	CASSNPDSRGTGELFF
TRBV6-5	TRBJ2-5	CASRVRGGETQYF
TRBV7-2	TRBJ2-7	CASSNIAGPSYEQYF
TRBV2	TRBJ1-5	CASSGRTGYNQPQHF
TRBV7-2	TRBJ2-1	CASSLNGGLAGDEQFF
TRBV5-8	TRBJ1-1	CASSFHRTGVNTEAFF
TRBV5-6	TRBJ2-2	CASSPLNRGLSGELFF
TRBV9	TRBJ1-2	CVCPTLPVGYTF
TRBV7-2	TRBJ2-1	CASSLQWTSLEQFF
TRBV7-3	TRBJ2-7	CASSLSGRATYEQYF
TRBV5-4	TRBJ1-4	CASSFSRPATNEKLFF
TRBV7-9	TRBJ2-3	CASRELAGFTDTQYF
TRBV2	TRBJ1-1	CASPNPGEIKAFF
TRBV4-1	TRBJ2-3	CASSLGRLAGEIDTQYF
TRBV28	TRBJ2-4	CASSLTGVNIQYF
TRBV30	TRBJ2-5	CAWGGVPASETQYF
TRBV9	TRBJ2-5	CASSGGLTVQETQYF
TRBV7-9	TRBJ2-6	CASSSSPVTGANVLTF
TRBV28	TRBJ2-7	CASSLGRLQVREQYF
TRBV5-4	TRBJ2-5	CASSQGGQAETQYF
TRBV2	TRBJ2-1	CASSEDSGGLYNEQFF
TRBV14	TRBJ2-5	CASSQSRSTQYF
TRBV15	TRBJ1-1	CATSRASGRADTEAFF
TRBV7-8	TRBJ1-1	CASTLGRTYMNTEAFF
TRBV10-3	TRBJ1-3	CAISEGSGYSGNTIYF
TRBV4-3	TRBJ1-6	CASSRKFADSGDSPLHF
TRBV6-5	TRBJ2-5	CASSRDRGIETQYF
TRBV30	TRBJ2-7	CAWSPGRGPYYEQYF
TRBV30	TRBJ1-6	CAWSPSHNPPLHF
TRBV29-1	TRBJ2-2	CSVAQQNTGELFF
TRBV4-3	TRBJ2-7	CASSQNPGQGADEQYF
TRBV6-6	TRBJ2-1	CASSPDRNNEQFF